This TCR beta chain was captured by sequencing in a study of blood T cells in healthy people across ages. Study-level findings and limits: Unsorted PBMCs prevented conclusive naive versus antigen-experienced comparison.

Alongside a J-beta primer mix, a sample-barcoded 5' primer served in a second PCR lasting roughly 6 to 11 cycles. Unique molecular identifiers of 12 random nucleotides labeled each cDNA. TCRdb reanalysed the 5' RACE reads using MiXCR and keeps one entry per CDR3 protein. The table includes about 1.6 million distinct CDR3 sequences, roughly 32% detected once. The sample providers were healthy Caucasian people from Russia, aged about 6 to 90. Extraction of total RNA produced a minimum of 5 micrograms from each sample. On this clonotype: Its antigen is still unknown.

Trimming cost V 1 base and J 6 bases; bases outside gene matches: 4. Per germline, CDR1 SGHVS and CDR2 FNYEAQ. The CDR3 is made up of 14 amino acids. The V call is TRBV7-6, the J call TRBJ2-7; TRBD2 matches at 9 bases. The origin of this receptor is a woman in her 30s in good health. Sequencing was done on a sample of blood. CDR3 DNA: TGTGCCAGCAGCTTAGTGGCGGGGGGGCCCGAGCAGTACTTC. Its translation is CASSLVAGGPEQYF.